The 3 T cell receptor beta chains below all came from one sample that was sequenced in a study of blood T cell repertoires in COVID-19. Produced via immunoSEQ multiplex PCR; TCRdb's table is partial and in-frame only. The repertoire holds over 250,000 clones, with roughly 90% as singletons. Sequenced sample: PBMCs or T cells enriched from blood (not recorded which). These receptor sequences come from a woman younger than 35 who had recovered from COVID-19.

The chain couples TRBV6-5 to TRBJ1-1; 8 bases fit TRBD1. This CDR3 comprises 14 residues. CDR1 and CDR2 (germline): MNHEY, SVGAGI. The J segment lost 1 base and the V segment lost 4 bases, leaving 2 bases of the junction unmatched. The CDR3 loop reads CASSSGGRNTEAFF. Written as DNA, the CDR3 is TGTGCCAGCAGTTCAGGGGGCAGGAACACTGAAGCTTTCTTT.

A remark on this clone: One junction end disagrees with the germline gene, perhaps due to a read error. J is TRBJ2-7 and V is TRBV4-3; 11 nucleotides line up with TRBD1. This CDR3 region has 15 residues. Germline V gene lookup returns CDR1 LGHNA and CDR2 YSLEER. In DNA, the CDR3 is TGCGCCAGCAGCCAAGACCAGGACAGGGGGCGGGGGCAGGACTTC. Translated, it gives CASSQDQDRGRGQDF.

The rearrangement joins TRBV4-1 to TRBJ2-1; the D is unclear. In germline, CDR1 is MGHRA, CDR2 YSYEKL. The CDR3 is made up of 15 amino acids. Trimming cost V 1 base and J 0 bases, with 7 bases left between them. This CDR3 is CASSQVSSSYNEQFF. DNA for the CDR3: TGCGCCAGCAGCCAAGTTTCTAGCTCCTACAATGAGCAGTTCTTC.